Sequencing of this T cell receptor (beta chain) was carried out in a study of cytomegalovirus exposure and HLA in healthy donors. Findings and caveats of the study: The analysis excluded some indistinguishable V segments, including TRBV6-2 and TRBV6-3. TCR beta chains numbering 164 were designated cytomegalovirus-associated.

Worth noting for this clone: The antigen is undetermined.

The CDR3 extends over 19 amino acids. Germline CDR1 is GTSNPN and CDR2 is SVGIG (reference sequence). J gave up 4 bases and V 3 bases, and 20 bases lay outside the gene matches. The PCR had 60 Vbeta and 13 Jbeta primers. Assay used: immunoSEQ multiplex PCR; TCRdb lists only in-frame clones, some missing. The sample yields under 110,000 clones, under 80% seen once. Sequencing was performed on PBMCs. The source is a man aged 40-55 years in good health and CMV-seronegative. The chain employs TRBV30 and TRBJ1-1; 10 positions match TRBD1. CDR3 region: CAWRNRGQGRLRRGTEAFF. The CDR3 DNA follows: TGTGCCTGGAGGAACCGGGGACAGGGGAGGTTAAGACGAGGCACTGAAGCTTTCTTT. Based on the CDR3 plus reference TRBV30 and TRBJ1-1, the full variable domain is SQTIHQWPATLVQPVGSPLSLECTVEGTSNPNLYWYRQAAGRGLQLLFYSVGIGQISSEVPQNLSASRPQDRQFILSSKKLLLSDSGFYLCAWRNRGQGRLRRGTEAFFGQGTRLTVV.